In this sample, the clone carrying this T cell receptor beta chain turned up once. Germline V gene data show CDR1 as SQVTM and CDR2 as ANQGSEA. Between the trimmed V and J ends, which lost 5 bases and 5 bases, there was a span of 12 bases. The length of the CDR3 is 13 residues. This record belongs to a study of blood T cell repertoires in COVID-19. Some clones are missing from TCRdb's copy, which holds only in-frame ones; the method was immunoSEQ multiplex PCR. The table lists under 300,000 clones, approximately 80% of them singletons. V usage is TRBV29-1 and J usage is TRBJ1-4, with D possibly TRBD1 on 6 matching bases. This TCR was sampled from a woman older than 75 with active or convalescent COVID-19. The sample comprised peripheral blood. The CDR3 DNA is TGCAGCGTTAAGGACAGTCCAAATGAAAAACTGTTTTTT. This sequence encodes CSVKDSPNEKLFF.